These 21 T cell receptor beta chains came from one sample sequenced in a study of T cells in Graves' hyperthyroidism and ophthalmopathy. TCR beta CDR3 region amplification was performed from RNA transcripts. RT-PCR in the first round (using the HTBI primer set) targeted the TCR CDR3. TCRdb re-derived calls from the multiplex PCR reads in MiXCR, one entry per CDR3 protein. This table holds 700,000 or so distinct CDR3 sequences, about a sixth found once. Specimen: blood. The origin of the receptors is a young man with Graves' hyperthyroidism.

The chain uses TRBV7-8 and TRBJ2-5; 11 bases align to TRBD1. CDR1 SGHVS and CDR2 FQNEAQ come from the germline V gene. CDR3 length: 15 amino acids. The V segment lost 5 bases and the J segment 5 bases; nucleotides outside the gene matches: 7. CDR3 protein: CASSPGQGVGETQYF. The CDR3 nucleotides are TGTGCCAGCAGCCCGGGACAGGGGGTCGGGGAGACCCAGTACTTC.

The rearrangement links TRBV7-9 to TRBJ2-7; maybe TRBD1 (6 bases). This CDR3 spans 14 amino acids. V was trimmed by 4 bases and J by 5 bases, leaving 15 bases between them. The V gene's germline CDR1 is SEHNR and CDR2 FQNEAQ (reference sequence). This CDR3 reads CASSSQTGLDEQYF. The CDR3 DNA follows: TGTGCCAGCAGCTCTCAGACAGGTCTAGACGAGCAGTACTTC. Complete variable domain (other parts from reference TRBV7-9 and TRBJ2-7): DTGVSQNPRHKITKRGQNVTFRCDPISEHNRLYWYRQTLGQGPEFLTYFQNEAQLEKSRLLSDRFSAERPKGSFSTLEIQRTEQGDSAMYLCASSSQTGLDEQYFGPGTRLTVT.

This clonotype showed up just a few times. This chain connects TRBV5-5 to TRBJ2-1; D not certain. CDR1 SGHKS and CDR2 YYEKEE come from the germline V gene (reference sequence). The CDR3 is 16 amino acids. Trimming removed 6 bases at V and 0 bases at J, with 16 bases between. CDR3 nucleotides: TGTGCCAGCATCCCGGCGGTTTTCCCCTCCTACAATGAGCAGTTCTTC. Amino acid sequence: CASIPAVFPSYNEQFF.

This rearrangement joins TRBV19 to TRBJ1-1, with no clear D. Germline V gene lookup returns CDR1 LNHDA and CDR2 SQIVND (reference sequence). V was trimmed by 1 base and J by 1 base, leaving 4 bases between them. The length of the CDR3 is 13 residues. CDR3 loop: CASSIGKNTEAFF. CDR3 sequence (DNA): TGTGCCAGTAGTATAGGCAAGAACACTGAAGCTTTCTTT.

This clonotype was seen only a few times. The rearrangement uses TRBV19 and TRBJ2-1; perhaps TRBD2 as D (7 bases). The V end was cut by 3 bases, the J end by 7 bases, with 13 bases between. The CDR3 has 14 residues. Germline loops: CDR1 LNHDA, CDR2 SQIVND (reference sequence). DNA for the CDR3: TGTGCCAGTAGTATGGTCCGGGGGGCGAATGAGCAGTTCTTC. Protein product: CASSMVRGANEQFF.

This chain connects TRBV6-5 to TRBJ2-7; D ambiguous. Germline CDR1 is MNHEY and CDR2 is SVGAGI. This CDR3 is built from 16 residues. V gave up 1 base and J gave up 7 bases, with 20 bases separating them. The CDR3 DNA sequence: TGTGCCAGCAGTTACTTGTCCCCCGGACGGGTAATAGAGCAGTACTTC. Translating gives CASSYLSPGRVIEQYF.

This clonotype was picked up a small number of times. A read error is likely, as this CDR3 ends without the conserved phenylalanine or tryptophan. The chain uses TRBV28 and TRBJ1-2; no clear D. The V and J ends lost 5 bases and 4 bases respectively, with 5 bases between them. Germline CDR1 MDHEN, CDR2 SYDVKM. CDR3 length equals 11 residues. Written as DNA, the CDR3 is TGTGCCAGCAGTCGAGGCTATGGCTACACCCTC. This gives the protein CASSRGYGYTL.

In this sample, this clonotype turned up a few times. The J gene is TRBJ2-2, the V gene TRBV28; D assignment may be TRBD1 or TRBD2 (5 bases each). The CDR3 has 14 residues. V dropped 9 bases and J dropped 4 bases, with 15 bases sitting between them. CDR1 is MDHEN and CDR2 is SYDVKM in the germline V gene. CDR3 nucleotides: TGTGCCAGTGCCTCGGGGCAGAGCACCGGGGAGCTGTTTTTT. Protein product: CASASGQSTGELFF.

V usage is TRBV27 and J usage is TRBJ2-1, with TRBD2 as a possible D gene (7 bases). This CDR3 is built from 15 residues. CDR1 is MNHEY, CDR2 SMNVEV, per germline (reference sequence). V lost 5 bases and J lost 7, with 18 bases in between. The CDR3 bases are TGTGCCAGCAGTCCCTGGGGGGGGCGAGGTAATGAGCAGTTCTTC. The encoded protein is CASSPWGGRGNEQFF.

The chain links TRBV2 to TRBJ2-7; TRBD1 or TRBD2 may be the D gene (5 bases each). Between the trimmed V and J ends, which lost 4 bases and 1 base, there was a span of 11 bases. Germline CDR1 reads SNHLY; CDR2 reads FYNNEI. This CDR3 comprises 14 residues. The CDR3 nucleotides read TGTGCCAGCAGTGCCCCGGGACGGTCCTACGAGCAGTACTTC. Translation: CASSAPGRSYEQYF.

This clonotype was picked up many times. V usage is TRBV7-2 and J usage is TRBJ2-5, with 8 bases identical to TRBD2. After removal of 5 bases from V and 5 bases from J, the junction contained 13 bases not matched to a gene. CDR3 length: 16 residues. Per germline, CDR1 SGHTA and CDR2 FQGNSA. The CDR3 DNA follows: TGTGCCAGCAGCCTAAGTCCAGCGGGAGCACGGGAGACCCAGTACTTC. It translates to CASSLSPAGARETQYF.

The chain combines TRBV20-1 with TRBJ1-4; possible D gene TRBD1, 6 bases. Germline CDR1 DFQATT, CDR2 SNEGSKA (reference sequence). V was shortened by 6 bases and J by 6 bases, with 17 bases between the two germline ends. The CDR3 loop spans 14 amino acids. The CDR3 loop is CSAGPGPGDEKLFF. CDR3 DNA: TGCAGTGCGGGCCCCGGGCCAGGGGATGAAAAACTGTTTTTT.

This chain links TRBV4-1 with TRBJ2-1, with 8 bases that match TRBD2. J gave up 6 bases and V 0 bases, and 10 bases lay outside the gene matches. Germline-derived CDR1 and CDR2 are MGHRA and YSYEKL. This CDR3 comprises 17 residues. Here the CDR3 reads CASSQDTSESGGNEQFF. CDR3 bases: TGCGCCAGCAGCCAAGATACCAGCGAAAGCGGGGGCAATGAGCAGTTCTTC.

This clonotype was recorded many times. The chain joins TRBV15 to TRBJ1-1; no definite D call. CDR3 length: 13 residues. Germline CDR1 is LNHNV and CDR2 is YYDKDF (reference sequence). The V gene lost 1 base and the J gene lost 10 bases, with 13 bases spanning the gap. The CDR3 coding sequence is TGTGCCACCAGCAGAGGGACGGCCGCGCGAGCTTTCTTT. Protein product: CATSRGTAARAFF.

V gene TRBV5-1 combines with J gene TRBJ2-1; D is uncertain. CDR1 is SGHRS and CDR2 is YFSETQ in the germline V gene. Trimming left V 4 bases short and J 5 bases short, with 16 bases between. The CDR3 has 15 amino acids. CDR3 bases: TGCGCCAGCAGCACTAACTCTAGAGGACACAATGAGCAGTTCTTC. Translated, it gives CASSTNSRGHNEQFF.

This clonotype was counted a few times. The chain combines TRBV5-1 with TRBJ2-7; TRBD2 might be the D (5 bases). Germline V gene sequence: CDR1 SGHRS, CDR2 YFSETQ. Trimming took off 0 bases at V and 2 bases at J, with 9 bases between the two ends. CDR3 length equals 14 residues. This chain's CDR3 is CASSLVGVPYEQYF. The DNA of the CDR3 is TGCGCCAGCAGCTTGGTCGGGGTGCCCTACGAGCAGTACTTC.

This clonotype was found a few times. The CDR3 loop reads CAIRKTSGRSGEQFF. The CDR3, as DNA: TGTGCCATCAGGAAGACTAGCGGGAGGTCCGGTGAACAGTTCTTC. This chain uses TRBV10-3 with TRBJ2-1; 13 nucleotides match TRBD2. The CDR3 is 15 residues long. CDR1 is ENHRY and CDR2 is SYGVKD in the germline V gene. V was clipped by 6 bases and J by 13 bases; unmatched bases: 12.

This clonotype has just a few counts. This rearrangement joins TRBV10-3 to TRBJ2-1, with no clear D. The CDR3 runs 16 residues. The V end was cut by 2 bases, the J end by 2 bases, with 13 bases between. Germline lookup yields CDR1 ENHRY and CDR2 SYGVKD. CDR3 DNA: TGTGCCATCAGTGAGAACCCGCAAAGTCCCTACAATGAGCAGTTCTTC. This sequence encodes CAISENPQSPYNEQFF.

The CDR3 DNA sequence: TGTGCCAGCAGCCCAAATCAGGGGTTTACTGAAGCTTTCTTT. It codes for CASSPNQGFTEAFF. The rearrangement joins TRBV11-2 to TRBJ1-1, with D perhaps matching TRBD1 (6 bases). The germline gives CDR1 SGHAT, CDR2 FQNNGV. This CDR3 is 14 amino acids long. The ends were cut back, 5 bases at V and 5 bases at J, with 15 bases in the middle.

The V gene is TRBV19, the J gene TRBJ2-1, with D possibly TRBD2 on 5 matching bases. Trimming cost V 3 bases and J 9 bases, with 12 bases left between them. CDR3 length: 13 amino acids. CDR1 and CDR2 (germline): LNHDA, SQIVND (reference sequence). The CDR3 region is CASSMTIVTEQFF. The CDR3, as DNA: TGTGCCAGTAGTATGACTATAGTAACTGAGCAGTTCTTC.

This clonotype was counted only a few times. The chain recombines TRBV20-1 with TRBJ2-1; 12 nucleotides agree with TRBD1. There are 17 residues in the CDR3. Germline V gene sequence: CDR1 DFQATT, CDR2 SNEGSKA (reference sequence). J was trimmed by 4 bases and V by 1 base; bases with no gene match: 8. CDR3 coding DNA: TGCAGTGCTAGAGTCCCCGGGGGACAGGGGGCTTACAATGAGCAGTTCTTC. Protein: CSARVPGGQGAYNEQFF.